This TCR beta chain derives from a study of T cell repertoires in cytomegalovirus infection. This clonotype was seen a few times. Its antigen is currently unknown. Losses at the gene ends were 1 base for V and 0 bases for J; bases not matched to a gene: 5. In germline, CDR1 is LGHNA, CDR2 YSLEER. CDR3 length: 16 residues. TCRdb recomputed calls from the reads with MiXCR, one row per CDR3 protein. The table records under 450,000 distinct CDR3 sequences, approximately 35% of them present only once. The TCR was taken from a human donor in good health (CMV status not recorded). Some clones in this sample may be carry-over from other donors' samples. The chain uses TRBV4-3 and TRBJ1-1; TRBD1 agrees at 7 bases. The source was cultured PBMCs, collected from culture after CMV antigen stimulation. This CDR3 is CASSQGGDRVNTEAFF. In DNA form, the CDR3 reads TGCGCCAGCAGCCAAGGTGGAGACAGGGTGAACACTGAAGCTTTCTTT.